These 15 T cell receptor beta chains share one sample of origin, sequenced in a study of blood T cells in healthy people across ages. A second PCR, run for roughly 7 to 11 cycles, used a sample-barcoded 5' primer plus a J-beta primer mix. TCRdb re-called the 5' RACE reads with MiXCR, one entry per CDR3 protein. The table shows around 900,000 distinct CDR3 sequences, with 25% to 35% occurring only once. Sequencing used blood. The receptors shown here come from a woman aged 80 or over in good health.

In this sample, this clonotype turned up many times. V and J are TRBV7-2 and TRBJ2-3; possibly TRBD1 for D (6 bases). CDR3 length: 16 residues. Trimming shortened V by 5 bases and J by 0 bases, and 15 bases separated the two germline ends. The germline gives CDR1 SGHTA, CDR2 FQGNSA. The CDR3 DNA reads TGTGCCAGCAGCCGGCGGTCAGGGGCTAGCACAGATACGCAGTATTTT. Translating gives CASSRRSGASTDTQYF.

This clonotype was seen repeatedly, ten times or more. The chain employs TRBV12-3 or TRBV12-4 and TRBJ2-2, with D unclear. CDR3 size: 13 residues. The germline V and J ends were trimmed by 2 bases and 5 bases, with 6 bases remaining between them. The CDR3 loop reads CASSLSFTGELFF. CDR3 DNA sequence: TGTGCCAGCAGTTTATCCTTTACCGGGGAGCTGTTTTTT.

Comment on this clonotype: The junction departs from the called germline gene at one end, perhaps through a read error. J is TRBJ2-5 and V is TRBV20-1; TRBD2 aligns across 11 bases. CDR1 is DFQATT and CDR2 is SNEGSKA in the germline V gene (reference sequence). The CDR3 consists of 15 residues. The CDR3: CSTRDWTSGQETQYF. The CDR3 DNA is TGCAGTACTAGAGATTGGACTAGCGGGCAAGAGACCCAGTACTTC.

This clonotype was found many times. This chain links TRBV27 with TRBJ2-1, with 9 positions matching TRBD2. V shed 5 bases, J shed 3 bases, and the junction held 2 bases outside the gene matches. This CDR3 is built from 14 residues. Germline V CDR1 and CDR2: MNHEY, SMNVEV (reference sequence). The DNA for the CDR3 is TGTGCCAGCAGTGGACTAGCGAGCTACAATGAGCAGTTCTTC. Residues: CASSGLASYNEQFF.

This clonotype came up a few times. The gene calls are TRBV20-1 and TRBJ1-4, with no clear D. The germline V gene encodes CDR1 DFQATT and CDR2 SNEGSKA (reference sequence). The CDR3 consists of 11 residues. Trimming stripped 7 bases from V and 4 bases from J, with 7 bases between. CDR3 region: CSGFLNEKLFF. CDR3 nucleotide sequence: TGCAGTGGATTCCTTAATGAAAAACTGTTTTTT.

This clonotype was found a few times. This may stem from a read error, because a much larger clone lies one nucleotide away. The J gene is TRBJ2-7, the V gene TRBV11-2; TRBD2 aligns across 12 bases. Germline V gene sequence: CDR1 SGHAT, CDR2 FQNNGV. The CDR3 length is 18 residues. J lost 6 bases, V lost 5 bases, and 17 bases had no gene match. The CDR3 reads CASSPRLAGVRVQGEQYF. CDR3 nucleotide sequence: TGTGCCAGCAGCCCAAGACTAGCGGGGGTTCGGGTCCAAGGCGAGCAGTACTTC.

This clonotype was counted a few times. The rearrangement joins TRBV6-1 to TRBJ2-1; 10 bases align to TRBD2. The CDR3 has 16 amino acids. Trimming removed 6 bases from V and 6 bases from J; junction bases left unmatched: 11. CDR1 is MNHNS, CDR2 SASEGT, per germline. CDR3 nucleotides: TGTGCCAGCAGGAGGGGGAGTAGCGGGGGGCCCAATGAGCAGTTCTTC. Protein: CASRRGSSGGPNEQFF.

This chain joins TRBV7-9 and TRBJ1-5; TRBD1 might be the D (5 bases). Germline lookup yields CDR1 SEHNR and CDR2 FQNEAQ (reference sequence). The V end lost 5 bases, the J end lost 6 bases, and 14 bases lay between the germline ends. The length of the CDR3 is 14 residues. The CDR3 protein is CASSREGNSQPQHF. The CDR3 DNA sequence: TGTGCCAGCAGCCGAGAGGGGAATAGTCAGCCCCAGCATTTT.

V gene TRBV7-2 combines with J gene TRBJ2-1; 8 nucleotides align to TRBD1. In germline, CDR1 is SGHTA, CDR2 FQGNSA. V was pared by 5 bases and J by 7 bases, with 7 bases of the junction left unmatched. The CDR3 contains 14 residues. In DNA form, the CDR3 reads TGTGCCAGCAGCCCGGGACAGGAGGGGAATGAGCAGTTCTTC. Its translation is CASSPGQEGNEQFF.

This clonotype turned up a few times. The rearrangement links TRBV20-1 to TRBJ2-7, with 9 positions matching TRBD1. With V trimmed by 6 bases and J by 7 bases, 7 bases remained unmatched. Per the germline V gene, CDR1 is DFQATT and CDR2 is SNEGSKA (reference sequence). CDR3 size: 12 residues. The CDR3 spells CSAPGQGTEQYF. CDR3 nucleotide sequence: TGCAGTGCCCCGGGACAGGGTACTGAGCAGTACTTC.

Comments on this clonotype: A junction boundary mismatches the germline segment, possibly from a read error. The CDR3 protein is CSARGTGSAQETQYF. CDR3 in DNA: TGCAGTGCAAGAGGGACAGGGTCAGCTCAAGAGACCCAGTACTTC. V gene TRBV20-1 combines with J gene TRBJ2-5, with 9 bases that match TRBD1. Germline CDR1 reads DFQATT; CDR2 reads SNEGSKA (reference sequence). CDR3 length: 15 residues.

This clonotype has more than one count but fewer than ten. The chain carries TRBV6-1 and TRBJ1-1; D is undetermined. The CDR3 spans 13 residues. V lost 3 bases and J lost 2, with 7 bases in between. Germline CDR1 and CDR2: MNHNS and SASEGT. The CDR3 protein is CASSDRPNTEAFF. As DNA, the CDR3 is TGTGCCAGCAGTGATCGGCCCAACACTGAAGCTTTCTTT.

This clonotype has at least ten counts. The chain uses TRBV10-3 and TRBJ2-1; TRBD2 matches at 9 bases. Germline loops: CDR1 ENHRY, CDR2 SYGVKD. The trim removed 4 bases at V and 8 bases at J, leaving 6 bases unmatched. The CDR3 loop spans 14 amino acids. This chain's CDR3 is CAISASGGFDEQFF. The DNA of the CDR3 is TGTGCCATCAGTGCCAGCGGGGGGTTCGATGAGCAGTTCTTC.

This clonotype was picked up a small number of times. The chain couples TRBV7-8 to TRBJ1-5; tentative D call: TRBD1 (6 bases). V was shortened by 1 base and J by 6 bases, with 10 bases between the two germline ends. The germline V gene has CDR1 SGHVS and CDR2 FQNEAQ. CDR3 length: 14 amino acids. The CDR3 is CASSLGGGFQPQHF. As DNA, the CDR3 is TGTGCCAGCAGCTTAGGGGGGGGCTTTCAGCCCCAGCATTTT.

This clonotype appeared many times. This sequence joins TRBV20-1 and TRBJ2-1, with 8 bases matching TRBD1. The CDR3 is made up of 14 amino acids. The ends lost 5 bases at V and 9 bases at J; junction bases unmatched: 12. CDR1 is DFQATT and CDR2 is SNEGSKA in the germline V gene (reference sequence). The CDR3 sequence is CSAQDREVILEQFF. For the CDR3, the DNA is TGCAGTGCTCAGGACAGGGAAGTGATCCTTGAGCAGTTCTTC.